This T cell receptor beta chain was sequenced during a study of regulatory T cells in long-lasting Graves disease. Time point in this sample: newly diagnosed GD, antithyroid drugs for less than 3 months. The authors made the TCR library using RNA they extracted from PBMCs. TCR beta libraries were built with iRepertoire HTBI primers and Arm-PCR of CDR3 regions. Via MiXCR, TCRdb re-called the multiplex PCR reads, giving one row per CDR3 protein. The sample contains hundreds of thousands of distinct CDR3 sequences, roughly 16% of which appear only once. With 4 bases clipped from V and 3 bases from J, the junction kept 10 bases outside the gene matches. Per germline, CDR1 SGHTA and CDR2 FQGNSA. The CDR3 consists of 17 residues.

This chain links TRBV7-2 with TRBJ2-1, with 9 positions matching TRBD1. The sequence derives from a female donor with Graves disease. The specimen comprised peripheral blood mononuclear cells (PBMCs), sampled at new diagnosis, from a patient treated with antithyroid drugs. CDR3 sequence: CASSSPRTGVNYNEQFF. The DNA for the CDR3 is TGTGCCAGCAGCTCCCCCCGGACAGGGGTGAACTACAATGAGCAGTTCTTC.